This T cell receptor (beta chain) was documented in a study of blood T cell repertoires in COVID-19. The CDR3 sequence is 15 residues long. Trimming took off 3 bases at V and 5 bases at J, with 16 bases between the two ends. CDR1 is SNHLY, CDR2 FYNNEI, per germline. Clones were read by immunoSEQ multiplex PCR, and TCRdb kept only the in-frame ones, dropping some. This sample has hundreds of thousands of clones, with roughly 80% found just once. Sequencing was performed on peripheral blood. The chain carries TRBV2 and TRBJ2-5; D not certain. This clonotype originated in a woman in her sixties or seventies with acute or convalescent COVID-19. This chain's CDR3 is CASSELRPGGETQYF. The CDR3 nucleotides are TGTGCCAGCAGTGAGTTACGCCCGGGTGGGGAGACCCAGTACTTC.